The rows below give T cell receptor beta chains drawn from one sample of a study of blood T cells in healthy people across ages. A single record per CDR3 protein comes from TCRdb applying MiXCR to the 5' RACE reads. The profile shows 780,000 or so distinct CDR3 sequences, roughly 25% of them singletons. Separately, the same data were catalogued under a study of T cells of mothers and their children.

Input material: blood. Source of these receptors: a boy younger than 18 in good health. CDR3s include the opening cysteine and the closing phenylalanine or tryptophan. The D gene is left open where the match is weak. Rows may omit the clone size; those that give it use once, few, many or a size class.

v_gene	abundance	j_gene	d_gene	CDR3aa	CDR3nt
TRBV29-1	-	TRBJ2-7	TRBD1	CSVVLGGTDASYEQYF	TGCAGCGTTGTTCTGGGTGGGACAGACGCGTCCTACGAGCAGTACTTC
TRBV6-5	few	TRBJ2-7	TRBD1	CASSYRDRGVSYEQYF	TGTGCCAGCAGTTACAGGGACAGGGGGGTATCCTACGAGCAGTACTTC
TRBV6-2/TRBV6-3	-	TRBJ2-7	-	CASLEVVGEQYF	TGTGCCAGCCTGGAGGTAGTAGGAGAGCAGTACTTC
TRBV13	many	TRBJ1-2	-	CASSLQGGGYTF	TGTGCCAGCAGCTTACAGGGCGGAGGCTACACCTTC
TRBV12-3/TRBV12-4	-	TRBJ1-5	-	CASSRTADNQPQHF	TGTGCCAGCAGTCGGACGGCCGACAATCAGCCCCAGCATTTT
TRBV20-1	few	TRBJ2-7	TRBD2	CSASWGLAGSYEQYF	TGCAGTGCTAGTTGGGGACTAGCGGGCTCCTACGAGCAGTACTTC
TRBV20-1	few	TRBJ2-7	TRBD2	CSASPLTSESYEQYF	TGCAGTGCTAGTCCCCTGACTAGCGAATCTTACGAGCAGTACTTC
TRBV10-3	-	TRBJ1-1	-	CAIRKDLGQGMSTEAFF	TGTGCCATCAGGAAGGACCTGGGTCAGGGGATGAGCACTGAAGCTTTCTTT
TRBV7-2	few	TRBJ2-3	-	CASSLAGPVADTQYF	TGTGCCAGCAGCTTAGCTGGTCCGGTCGCAGATACGCAGTATTTT
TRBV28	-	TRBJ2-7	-	CASSFGSSSSYEQYF	TGTGCCAGCAGTTTTGGCAGCTCGAGCTCCTACGAGCAGTACTTC
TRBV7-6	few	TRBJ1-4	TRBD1	CASSSSTGGREKLFF	TGTGCCAGCAGCTCTTCGACAGGGGGGCGAGAAAAACTGTTTTTT
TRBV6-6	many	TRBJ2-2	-	CASSYGAGELFF	TGTGCCAGCAGTTACGGGGCCGGGGAGCTGTTTTTT
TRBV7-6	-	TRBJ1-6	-	CASSYDRSPLHF	TGTGCCAGCAGCTACGACCGATCACCCCTCCACTTT
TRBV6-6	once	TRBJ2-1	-	CASFALGDNEQFF	TGTGCCAGCTTTGCACTAGGGGACAATGAGCAGTTCTTC
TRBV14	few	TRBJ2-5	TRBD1	CASRGTGPNQETQYF	TGTGCCAGCAGGGGGACAGGGCCGAACCAAGAGACCCAGTACTTC
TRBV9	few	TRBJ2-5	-	CASSVAVGLGEQYF	TGTGCCAGCAGCGTAGCGGTGGGCCTGGGGGAGCAGTACTTC
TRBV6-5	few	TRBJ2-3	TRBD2	CASRIAGGSDTQYF	TGTGCCAGCCGAATAGCGGGAGGGTCAGATACGCAGTATTTT
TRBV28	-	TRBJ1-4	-	CASSTNINREDEKLFF	TGTGCCAGCAGCACGAACATCAACAGGGAGGATGAAAAACTGTTTTTT
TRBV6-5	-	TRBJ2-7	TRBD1	CASRPRDSSEQYF	TGTGCCAGCAGACCCCGGGACAGTTCCGAGCAGTACTTC
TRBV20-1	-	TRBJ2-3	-	CSALVWGSVDTQYF	TGCAGTGCCCTCGTGTGGGGGAGCGTGGATACGCAGTATTTT
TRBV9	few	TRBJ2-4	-	CASSDGVKNIQYF	TGTGCCAGCAGCGACGGGGTCAAAAACATTCAGTACTTC
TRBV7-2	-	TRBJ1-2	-	CASSLSPAYYGYTF	TGTGCCAGCAGCTTATCGCCAGCATACTATGGCTACACCTTC
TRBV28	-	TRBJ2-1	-	CASGVQLKNEQFF	TGTGCCAGCGGGGTCCAGCTTAAAAATGAGCAGTTCTTC